The 15 T cell receptor beta chains presented below share a single source sample, sequenced in a study of naive and memory T cell subsets. Both TRBC1 and TRBC2 were covered by a beta constant-region primer of two equimolar oligonucleotides. The ligated cDNA underwent four PCR rounds using SP2 and nested alpha and beta constant-region primers. TCRdb re-derived calls from the UMI-ligation and nested PCR reads in MiXCR, one entry per CDR3 protein. The table includes fewer than 4,500 distinct CDR3 sequences, less than 5.5% detected once. The sequenced sample was effector memory CD8+ T cells from blood. As for subset: effector memory, CD45RA- CD27-. Source of these receptors: a human donor in good health.

Many counts were recorded for this clonotype. The chain combines TRBV29-1 with TRBJ2-7; a weak D match, TRBD2 (6 bases). Trimming removed 6 bases at V and 0 bases at J, with 18 bases between. The CDR3 is 15 amino acids. The germline gives CDR1 SQVTM, CDR2 ANQGSEA. For the CDR3, the DNA is TGCAGCGTACTAACCCGGGAGAGTAGCTCCTACGAGCAGTACTTC. This gives the protein CSVLTRESSSYEQYF.

This clonotype was seen repeatedly, ten times or more. The CDR3 region has the DNA TGTGCCAGCAGTCTAGAGACAGGGTATTCACCCCTCCACTTT. Its protein is CASSLETGYSPLHF. The rearrangement links TRBV12-3 or TRBV12-4 to TRBJ1-6, with 7 bases lining up with TRBD1. Unmatched junction bases numbered 6, after V lost 5 bases and J lost 8 bases. The length of the CDR3 is 14 residues.

This clonotype is termed medium-sized (0.01 to 0.1%). CDR3 sequence (DNA): TGTGCCAGCAGTTACTCGAGCGTATCCCCCTACGAGCAGTACTTC. The encoded protein is CASSYSSVSPYEQYF. The chain couples TRBV6-2 or TRBV6-3 to TRBJ2-7; no clear D gene. V was pared by 0 bases and J by 2 bases, with 11 bases between. Germline-derived CDR1 and CDR2 are MNHEY and SVGEGT. The CDR3 loop spans 15 amino acids.

For this clonotype: This may be a read error, as it is one base from a much larger clone. The chain couples TRBV6-6 to TRBJ2-1; 9 bases agree with TRBD1. Germline V CDR1 and CDR2: MNHNY, SVGAGI (reference sequence). The CDR3 is 16 amino acids. Trimming at V came to 4 bases and at J to 5 bases, leaving 9 bases not matched to a gene. The CDR3 loop is CASSSLTGGSDNEQFF. The CDR3 DNA follows: TGTGCCAGCAGTTCTCTCACAGGGGGCTCGGACAATGAGCAGTTCTTC.

Many counts were recorded for this clonotype. The chain joins TRBV27 to TRBJ2-1; no clear D gene. Germline CDR1 is MNHEY and CDR2 is SMNVEV (reference sequence). The CDR3 runs to 14 residues. Trimming shortened V by 3 bases and J by 3 bases, and 9 bases separated the two germline ends. The CDR3 spells CASSFDIGYNEQFF. CDR3 bases: TGTGCCAGCAGTTTCGATATTGGCTACAATGAGCAGTTCTTC.

By proportion, this clonotype is medium-sized. The rearrangement links TRBV9 to TRBJ2-5, with 11 bases lining up with TRBD2. The CDR3 has 15 amino acids. Per germline, CDR1 SGDLS and CDR2 YYNGEE. Unmatched junction bases numbered 7, after V lost 4 bases and J lost 5 bases. DNA of the CDR3: TGTGCCAGCAGCCCACTTAGCGGGAGGGCGGAGACCCAGTACTTC. It yields the protein CASSPLSGRAETQYF.

This clonotype was seen at least ten times. The rearrangement links TRBV27 to TRBJ2-3, with D possibly TRBD2 on 5 matching bases. The CDR3 loop spans 15 amino acids. V shed 3 bases and J shed 4 bases, with 14 bases lying between them. Germline loops: CDR1 MNHEY, CDR2 SMNVEV (reference sequence). CDR3 residues: CASSFYPRRPDTQYF. The CDR3 nucleotides read TGTGCCAGCAGTTTTTACCCTCGGAGGCCAGATACGCAGTATTTT.

This clonotype has ten or more counts. The chain is built from TRBV2 and TRBJ1-1, with D unresolved. This CDR3 has 15 residues. The V and J ends lost 6 bases and 1 base respectively, with 15 bases between them. Germline values: CDR1 SNHLY, CDR2 FYNNEI. CDR3 in DNA: TGTGCCAGCAGGACTCGCCCCCTAAAGAACACTGAAGCTTTCTTT. This translates into CASRTRPLKNTEAFF.

This clonotype was detected many times. This chain uses TRBV20-1 with TRBJ2-4, with D tentatively TRBD1 (6 bases). CDR1 and CDR2 (germline): DFQATT, SNEGSKA (reference sequence). V gave up 0 bases and J gave up 11 bases, with 26 bases separating them. The CDR3 is 17 residues long. CDR3: CSARDLGGPLNQVVQYF. CDR3 coding DNA: TGCAGTGCTAGAGATTTAGGGGGACCCCTTAATCAAGTCGTTCAGTACTTC.

The rearrangement uses TRBV10-2 and TRBJ2-1, with D possibly being TRBD1 (5 bases). There are 15 residues in the CDR3. From germline, CDR1 is WSHSY and CDR2 SAAADI. V dropped 6 bases and J dropped 0 bases, with 12 bases sitting between them. The CDR3 loop is CASSLTAYSYNEQFF. CDR3 sequence (DNA): TGCGCCAGCAGCTTGACAGCTTACTCCTACAATGAGCAGTTCTTC.

This clonotype was found once. The chain recombines TRBV30 with TRBJ2-1; D is unclear. Per germline, CDR1 GTSNPN and CDR2 SVGIG (reference sequence). The CDR3 is 16 residues long. Trimming shortened V by 2 bases and J by 0 bases, and 14 bases separated the two germline ends. The CDR3, as DNA: TGTGCCTGGAGTACTAAGGGCGTCGGCTCCTACAATGAGCAGTTCTTC. This encodes CAWSTKGVGSYNEQFF. The full variable domain, completed using reference TRBV30 and TRBJ2-1, is SQTIHQWPATLVQPVGSPLSLECTVEGTSNPNLYWYRQAAGRGLQLLFYSVGIGQISSEVPQNLSASRPQDRQFILSSKKLLLSDSGFYLCAWSTKGVGSYNEQFFGPGTRLTVL.

This chain joins TRBV7-9 and TRBJ2-1; D unclear. CDR1 and CDR2 (germline): SEHNR, FQNEAQ (reference sequence). The V end lost 1 base, the J end lost 5 bases, and 15 bases lay between the germline ends. The CDR3 runs 16 residues. The CDR3 protein is CASSLVGFGPHNEQFF. DNA for the CDR3: TGTGCCAGCAGCTTAGTAGGCTTTGGACCACACAATGAGCAGTTCTTC.

The sample holds many counts of this clonotype. The chain recombines TRBV4-3 with TRBJ2-6; D is perhaps TRBD2 (6 bases). There are 17 residues in the CDR3. Germline CDR1 and CDR2: LGHNA and YSLEER. V was clipped by 0 bases and J by 1 base, with 10 bases between them. The CDR3 protein is CASSQDLGGSGANVLTF. The DNA of the CDR3 is TGCGCCAGCAGCCAAGATCTGGGGGGATCTGGGGCCAACGTCCTGACTTTC.

This clonotype was observed many times. The chain joins TRBV6-4 to TRBJ1-6; unclear D gene. Germline CDR1 reads MRHNA; CDR2 reads SNTAGT. Trimming removed 2 bases at V and 5 bases at J, with 4 bases between. There are 13 residues in the CDR3. The CDR3 spells CASSDRDNSPLHF. The CDR3 coding sequence is TGTGCCAGCAGTGACCGGGATAATTCACCCCTCCACTTT.

This clonotype is medium-sized (0.01 to 0.1%). The V call is TRBV29-1, the J call TRBJ1-1, with TRBD1 as a possible D gene (5 bases). Germline V gene sequence: CDR1 SQVTM, CDR2 ANQGSEA. V was cut by 4 bases and J by 4 bases, with 7 bases left in between. CDR3 length: 11 amino acids. In DNA form, the CDR3 reads TGCAGCGTTGTCGGGGGCACTGAAGCTTTCTTT. It specifies CSVVGGTEAFF.